The clone carrying this T cell receptor beta chain was detected many times. Its matching antigen is unknown. These data are taken from a study of T-cell reconstitution after alpha-beta-depleted transplantation in children. Unique molecular identifiers featured in how the TCRbeta library was prepared. From the PCR reads, TCRdb called clonotypes with MiXCR, one entry per CDR3 protein. Among 200,000 or so distinct CDR3 sequences listed, about 6% were seen once. Study results and caveats: Several hundred expanded graft clones reportedly gave rise to the alpha-beta T cells present about two months after transplant.

The V and J ends lost 8 bases and 5 bases respectively, with 22 bases between them. Germline V gene data show CDR1 as DFQATT and CDR2 as SNEGSKA (reference sequence). The CDR3 has 14 amino acids. The receptor was derived from a girl under three years old with combined immunodeficiency, due to receive a stem cell transplant. This specimen was PBMCs, taken before TCRalphabeta/CD19-depleted stem cell transplant. The chain combines TRBV20-1 with TRBJ2-7, with a tentative D call TRBD1 (6 bases). The CDR3 DNA sequence: TGCAGTTTTTCAGGGGTCCCGGAGTCGCACGAGCAGTACTTC. This translates into CSFSGVPESHEQYF.